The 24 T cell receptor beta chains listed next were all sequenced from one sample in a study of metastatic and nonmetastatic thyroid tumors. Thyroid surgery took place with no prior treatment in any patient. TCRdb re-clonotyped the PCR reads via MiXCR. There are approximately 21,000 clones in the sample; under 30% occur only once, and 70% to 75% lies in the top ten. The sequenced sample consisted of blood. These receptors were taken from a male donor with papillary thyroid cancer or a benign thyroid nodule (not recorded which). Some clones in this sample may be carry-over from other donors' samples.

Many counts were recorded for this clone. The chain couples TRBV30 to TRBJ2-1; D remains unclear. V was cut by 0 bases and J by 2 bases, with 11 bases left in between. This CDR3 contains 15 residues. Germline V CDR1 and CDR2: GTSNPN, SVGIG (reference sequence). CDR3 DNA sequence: TGTGCCTGGAGTGTAAGTAGCCTCGCCTACAATGAGCAGTTCTTC. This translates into CAWSVSSLAYNEQFF. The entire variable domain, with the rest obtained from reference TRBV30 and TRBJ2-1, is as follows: SQTIHQWPATLVQPVGSPLSLECTVEGTSNPNLYWYRQAAGRGLQLLFYSVGIGQISSEVPQNLSASRPQDRQFILSSKKLLLSDSGFYLCAWSVSSLAYNEQFFGPGTRLTVL.

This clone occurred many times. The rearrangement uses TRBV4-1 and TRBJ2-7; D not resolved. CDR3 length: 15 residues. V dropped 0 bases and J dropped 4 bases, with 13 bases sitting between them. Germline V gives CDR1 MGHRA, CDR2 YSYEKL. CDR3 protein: CASSQDYVLGYEQYF. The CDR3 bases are TGCGCCAGCAGCCAAGATTACGTCTTGGGGTACGAGCAGTACTTC.

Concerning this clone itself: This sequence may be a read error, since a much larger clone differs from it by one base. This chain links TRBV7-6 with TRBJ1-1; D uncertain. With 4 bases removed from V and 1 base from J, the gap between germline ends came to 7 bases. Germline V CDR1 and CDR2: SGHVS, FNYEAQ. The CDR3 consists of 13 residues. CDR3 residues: CASSCRANTEAFF. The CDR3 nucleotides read TGTGCCAGCAGCTGTCGGGCGAACACTGAAGCTTTCTTT.

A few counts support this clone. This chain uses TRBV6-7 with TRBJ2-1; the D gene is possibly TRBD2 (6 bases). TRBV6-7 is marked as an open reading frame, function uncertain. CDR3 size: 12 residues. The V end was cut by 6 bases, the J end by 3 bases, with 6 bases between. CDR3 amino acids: CASRTSYNEQFF. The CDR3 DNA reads TGTGCCAGCAGGACTAGCTACAATGAGCAGTTCTTC.

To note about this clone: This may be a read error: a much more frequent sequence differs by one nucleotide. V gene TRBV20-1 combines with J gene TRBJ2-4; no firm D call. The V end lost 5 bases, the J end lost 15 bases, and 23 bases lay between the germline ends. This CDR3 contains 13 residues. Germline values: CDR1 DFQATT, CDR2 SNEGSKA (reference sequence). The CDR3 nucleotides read TGCAGTGCTGGGCAGAAAAGCGTCAGCTTAAGGTACTTC. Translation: CSAGQKSVSLRYF.

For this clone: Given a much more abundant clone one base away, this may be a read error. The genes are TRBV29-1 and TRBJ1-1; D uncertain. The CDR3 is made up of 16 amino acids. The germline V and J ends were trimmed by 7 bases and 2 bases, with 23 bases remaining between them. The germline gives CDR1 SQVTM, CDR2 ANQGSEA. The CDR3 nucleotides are TGCAGCGCTCGACGCCCCTGGACGGACCTTAACACTGAAGCTTTCTTT. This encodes CSARRPWTDLNTEAFF.

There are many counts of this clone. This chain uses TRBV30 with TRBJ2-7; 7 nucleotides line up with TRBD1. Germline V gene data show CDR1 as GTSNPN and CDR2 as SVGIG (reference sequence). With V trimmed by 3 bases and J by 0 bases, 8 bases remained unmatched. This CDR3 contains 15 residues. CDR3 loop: CAWRLGTASSYEQYF. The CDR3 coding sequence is TGTGCCTGGAGGCTAGGGACAGCTAGCTCCTACGAGCAGTACTTC.

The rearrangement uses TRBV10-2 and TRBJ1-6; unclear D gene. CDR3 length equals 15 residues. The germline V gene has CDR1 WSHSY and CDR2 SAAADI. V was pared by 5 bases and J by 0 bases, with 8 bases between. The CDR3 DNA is TGCGCCAGCAGTCTGCAGAGCTCCTATAATTCACCCCTCCACTTT. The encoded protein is CASSLQSSYNSPLHF.

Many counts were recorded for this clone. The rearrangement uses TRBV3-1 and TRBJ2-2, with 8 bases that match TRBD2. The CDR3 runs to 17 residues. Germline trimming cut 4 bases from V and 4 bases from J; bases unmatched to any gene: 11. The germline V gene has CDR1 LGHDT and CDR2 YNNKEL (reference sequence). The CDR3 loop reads CASSLGFRAGVTGELFF. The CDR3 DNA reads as TGTGCCAGCAGCCTTGGGTTTCGAGCGGGAGTCACCGGGGAGCTGTTTTTT.

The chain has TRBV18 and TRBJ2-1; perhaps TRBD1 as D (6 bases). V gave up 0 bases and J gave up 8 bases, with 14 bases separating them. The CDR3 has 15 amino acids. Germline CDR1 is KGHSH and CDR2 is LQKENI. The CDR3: CASSPPKTGIDEQFF. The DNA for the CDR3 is TGTGCCAGCTCACCACCCAAGACAGGTATAGATGAGCAGTTCTTC.

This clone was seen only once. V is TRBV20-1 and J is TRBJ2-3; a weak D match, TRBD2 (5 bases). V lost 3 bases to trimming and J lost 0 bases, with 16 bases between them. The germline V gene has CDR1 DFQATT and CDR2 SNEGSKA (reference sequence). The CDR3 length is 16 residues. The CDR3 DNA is TGCAGTGCTAGTGGCGGGTTTAAGCAAAGCACAGATACGCAGTATTTT. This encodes CSASGGFKQSTDTQYF.

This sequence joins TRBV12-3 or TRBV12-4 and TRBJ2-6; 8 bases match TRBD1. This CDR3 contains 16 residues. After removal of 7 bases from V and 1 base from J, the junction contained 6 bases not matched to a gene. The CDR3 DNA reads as TGTGCCAGCACCCAGACAGGGGTGTCTGGGGCCAACGTCCTGACTTTC. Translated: CASTQTGVSGANVLTF.

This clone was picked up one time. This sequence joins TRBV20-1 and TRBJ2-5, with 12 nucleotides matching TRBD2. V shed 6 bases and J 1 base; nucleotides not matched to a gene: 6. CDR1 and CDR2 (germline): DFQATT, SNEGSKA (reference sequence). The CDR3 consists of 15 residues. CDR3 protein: CSAISSGGAQETQYF. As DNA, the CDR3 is TGCAGTGCGATCTCTAGCGGGGGGGCCCAAGAGACCCAGTACTTC.

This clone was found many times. CDR3 coding DNA: TGTGCCGAGACCCGAGAAACAGGGAGCTATGGCTACACCTTC. Translation gives CAETRETGSYGYTF. This chain connects TRBV2 to TRBJ1-2; a weak D match, TRBD1 (6 bases). The CDR3 is 14 residues long. Germline loops: CDR1 SNHLY, CDR2 FYNNEI. V was clipped by 11 bases and J by 4 bases, with 20 bases between them.

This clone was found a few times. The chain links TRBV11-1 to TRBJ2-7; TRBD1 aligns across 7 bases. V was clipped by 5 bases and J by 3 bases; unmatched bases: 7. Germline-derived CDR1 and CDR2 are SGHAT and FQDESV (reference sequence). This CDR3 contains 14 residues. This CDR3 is CASSPGQVYYEQYF. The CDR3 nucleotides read TGTGCCAGCAGCCCCGGACAGGTGTACTACGAGCAGTACTTC.

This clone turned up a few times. This chain's CDR3 is CASSVGTGGNNSPLHF. As DNA, the CDR3 is TGTGCCAGCAGTGTCGGGACAGGGGGAAATAATTCACCCCTCCACTTT. This chain joins TRBV6-1 and TRBJ1-6; 11 positions match TRBD1. Germline CDR1 reads MNHNS; CDR2 reads SASEGT. This CDR3 region has 16 residues. J lost 5 bases, V lost 4 bases, and 4 bases had no gene match.

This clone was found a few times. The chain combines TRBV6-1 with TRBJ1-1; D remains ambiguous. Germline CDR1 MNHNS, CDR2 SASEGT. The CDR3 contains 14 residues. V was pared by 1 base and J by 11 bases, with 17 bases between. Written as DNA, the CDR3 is TGTGCCAGCAGTGAAGGTTCTATCGGCCGCGTGGCTTTCTTT. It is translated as CASSEGSIGRVAFF.

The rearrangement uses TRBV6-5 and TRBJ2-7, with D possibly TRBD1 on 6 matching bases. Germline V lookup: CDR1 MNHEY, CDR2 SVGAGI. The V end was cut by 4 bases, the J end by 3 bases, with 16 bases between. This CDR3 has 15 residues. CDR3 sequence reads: CASSSQPGVLYEQYF. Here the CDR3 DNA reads TGTGCCAGCAGTTCTCAGCCAGGGGTCCTCTACGAGCAGTACTTC.

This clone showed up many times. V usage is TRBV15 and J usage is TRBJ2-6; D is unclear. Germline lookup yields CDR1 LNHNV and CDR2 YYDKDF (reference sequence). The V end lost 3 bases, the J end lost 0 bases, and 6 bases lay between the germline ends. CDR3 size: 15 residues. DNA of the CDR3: TGTGCCACCAGCAGTTTGTTCTCTGGGGCCAACGTCCTGACTTTC. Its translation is CATSSLFSGANVLTF.

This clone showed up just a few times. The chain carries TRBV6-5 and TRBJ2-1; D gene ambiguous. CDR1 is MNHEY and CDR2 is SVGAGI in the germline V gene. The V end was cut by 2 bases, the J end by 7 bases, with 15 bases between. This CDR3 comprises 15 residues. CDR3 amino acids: CASSYVCLQINEQFF. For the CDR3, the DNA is TGTGCCAGCAGTTACGTTTGCCTTCAAATAAATGAGCAGTTCTTC.

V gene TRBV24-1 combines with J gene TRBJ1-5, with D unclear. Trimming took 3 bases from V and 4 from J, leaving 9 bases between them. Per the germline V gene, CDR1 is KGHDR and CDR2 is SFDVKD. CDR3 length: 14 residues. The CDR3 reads CATSDLQNNQPQHF. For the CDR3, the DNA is TGTGCCACCAGTGATCTACAAAATAATCAGCCCCAGCATTTT.

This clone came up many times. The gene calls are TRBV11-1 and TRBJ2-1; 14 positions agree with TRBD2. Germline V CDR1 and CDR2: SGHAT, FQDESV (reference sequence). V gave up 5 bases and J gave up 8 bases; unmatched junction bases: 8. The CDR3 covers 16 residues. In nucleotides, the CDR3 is TGTGCCAGCAGCCTGGGACTAGCGGGAGAAGGCGATGAGCAGTTCTTC. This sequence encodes CASSLGLAGEGDEQFF.

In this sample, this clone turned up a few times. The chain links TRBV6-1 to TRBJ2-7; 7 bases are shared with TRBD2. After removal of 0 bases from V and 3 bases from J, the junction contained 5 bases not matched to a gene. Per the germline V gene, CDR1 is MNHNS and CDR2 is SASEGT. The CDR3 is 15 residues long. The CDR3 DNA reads TGTGCCAGCAGTGAAGCGACTAGCTTCGTCTACGAGCAGTACTTC. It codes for CASSEATSFVYEQYF.

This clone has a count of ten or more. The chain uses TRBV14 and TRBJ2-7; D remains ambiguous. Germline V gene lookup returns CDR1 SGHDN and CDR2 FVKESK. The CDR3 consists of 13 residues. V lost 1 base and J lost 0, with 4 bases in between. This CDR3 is CASSQAVSYEQYF. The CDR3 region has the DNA TGTGCCAGCAGCCAAGCGGTCTCCTACGAGCAGTACTTC.